Listed here are 5 T cell receptor beta chains from one sample, sequenced in a study of T cell changes during pregnancy in multiple sclerosis. Libraries were prepared by immunoSEQ multiplex PCR; TCRdb keeps only in-frame clonotypes and omits some of them. The profile shows about 80,000 clones, about 89% of them singletons. This specimen was peripheral blood, taken before pregnancy. These receptors were collected from a female donor with multiple sclerosis, enrolled in a pregnancy study.

The V and J genes are TRBV7-9 and TRBJ1-6, with TRBD1 identical over 8 bases. The CDR3 extends over 16 amino acids. V lost 4 bases to trimming and J lost 8 bases; unmatched junction nucleotides: 10. Germline CDR1 and CDR2: SEHNR and FQNEAQ (reference sequence). The CDR3 nucleotides are TGTGCCAGCAGCTCGACTAAGACAGGGGTTTATTCACCCCTCCACTTT. Protein: CASSSTKTGVYSPLHF.

The chain has TRBV5-1 and TRBJ1-1, with D perhaps matching TRBD1 (5 bases). The CDR3 runs 12 residues. Trimming removed 0 bases from V and 8 bases from J, with 8 bases in between. CDR1 is SGHRS, CDR2 YFSETQ, per germline. The CDR3 sequence: CASSLGRAEAFF. The CDR3 nucleotides are TGCGCCAGCAGCTTGGGCAGGGCCGAAGCTTTCTTT.

The rearrangement links TRBV5-7 to TRBJ1-2; weak D call: TRBD1 (6 bases). TRBV5-7 is an open reading frame whose function is uncertain. V lost 7 bases to trimming and J lost 4 bases, with 17 bases between them. The CDR3 covers 14 residues. The CDR3 region has the DNA TGTGCCAGCGAGCCGGGACACCTAATCTATGGCTACACCTTC. Protein: CASEPGHLIYGYTF.

The V and J genes are TRBV28 and TRBJ1-4, with TRBD1 matching over 8 bases. This CDR3 has 15 residues. J gave up 4 bases and V 4 bases, and 5 bases lay outside the gene matches. CDR1 and CDR2 (germline): MDHEN, SYDVKM. CDR3 protein: CASSSGQADNEKLFF. The CDR3 DNA reads TGTGCCAGCAGTTCGGGACAGGCCGATAATGAAAAACTGTTTTTT.

The V gene is TRBV6-5, the J gene TRBJ1-2; D possibly corresponds to TRBD1 (5 bases). V lost 6 bases to trimming and J lost 4 bases, with 12 bases between them. The CDR3 is 13 amino acids. Germline-derived CDR1 and CDR2 are MNHEY and SVGAGI. The DNA for the CDR3 is TGTGCCAGCAGACGCGGACACGGCTATGGCTACACCTTC. It specifies CASRRGHGYGYTF.